This is a list of T cell receptor beta chains from one sample in a study of beta chain features in type 1 diabetes. Profiling relied on immunoSEQ multiplex PCR, and the TCRdb table lists in-frame clones only, not all of them. The sample holds about 450,000 clones, roughly an eighth seen once. Sequencing was done on a sample of naive CD4+ T cells from blood. The receptors here all came from a woman between 18 and 29 years old in good health. Each CDR3 is given with its conserved first and last residue. D genes are given only for firm matches. A row's size may be missing; if present it is once, few, many or a size class.

CDR3aa,CDR3nt,abundance,d_gene,j_gene,v_gene
CASSVSPLTDTQYF,TGTGCCAGTAGTGTCAGCCCCCTTACAGATACGCAGTATTTT,-,-,TRBJ2-3,TRBV19
CASSAHSIPGEKLFF,TGTGCCAGCAGTGCCCACAGCATACCGGGGGAAAAACTGTTTTTT,-,-,TRBJ1-4,TRBV2
CAWSVGRVSSYEQYF,TGTGCCTGGAGTGTGGGCAGGGTAAGCTCCTACGAGCAGTACTTC,-,-,TRBJ2-7,TRBV30
CATTRDRVYNEQFF,TGTGCCACCACCCGGGACAGGGTCTACAATGAGCAGTTCTTC,few,TRBD1,TRBJ2-1,TRBV19
CASRGDRGGYTF,TGTGCCAGCAGAGGTGACAGGGGAGGCTACACCTTC,few,TRBD1,TRBJ1-2,TRBV11-3
CASSLAQGAYGYNEQFF,TGTGCCAGCAGCTTGGCACAGGGGGCCTACGGTTACAATGAGCAGTTCTTC,few,TRBD1,TRBJ2-1,TRBV5-4
CASSRASTGVLETQYF,TGTGCCAGCAGCCGGGCGTCGACAGGGGTTCTCGAGACCCAGTACTTC,-,TRBD1,TRBJ2-5,TRBV7-2
CAWSHTQGRNSPLHF,TGTGCCTGGAGCCATACCCAGGGGCGGAATTCACCCCTCCACTTT,-,-,TRBJ1-6,TRBV30
CASSPRGVNTEAFF,TGTGCCAGCAGCCCCCGGGGCGTGAACACTGAAGCTTTCTTT,-,-,TRBJ1-1,TRBV7-6
CASSLRQGVIYEQYF,TGTGCCAGCAGCTTACGACAGGGAGTAATTTACGAGCAGTACTTC,-,TRBD1,TRBJ2-7,TRBV11-3
CSGAQGRGNTEAFF,TGCAGCGGGGCACAGGGTCGTGGGAACACTGAAGCTTTCTTT,-,-,TRBJ1-1,TRBV29-1
CACQYPGESYEQYF,TGTGCCTGCCAATACCCAGGAGAATCCTACGAGCAGTACTTC,-,-,TRBJ2-7,TRBV30
CASSLTGRTDTQYF,TGTGCCAGCAGCTTGACAGGTCGCACAGATACGCAGTATTTT,few,-,TRBJ2-3,TRBV7-9
CASRVGVQETQYF,TGCGCCAGCAGAGTGGGGGTCCAAGAGACCCAGTACTTC,few,-,TRBJ2-5,TRBV5-1
CAWSAPQRHYNQPQHF,TGTGCCTGGAGTGCCCCACAGCGCCACTATAATCAGCCCCAGCATTTT,few,-,TRBJ1-5,TRBV30
CASSEGVTRTYEQYF,TGTGCCAGCAGTGAGGGGGTGACCCGGACCTACGAGCAGTACTTC,-,-,TRBJ2-7,TRBV2